The 9 T cell receptor beta chains in this list originate from one sample, sequenced in a study of T cell changes during pregnancy in multiple sclerosis. The table came from immunoSEQ multiplex PCR; TCRdb's copy has only in-frame clones and leaves some out. Among 58,000 or so clones listed, 90% were seen once. The specimen was peripheral blood, collected in the first trimester of pregnancy. These receptors were taken from a female donor in good health, enrolled as a control in a pregnancy study.

The chain couples TRBV15 to TRBJ2-7; 10 nucleotides align to TRBD1. CDR3 length: 19 amino acids. The J segment lost 3 bases and the V segment lost 0 bases, leaving 14 bases of the junction unmatched. In germline, CDR1 is LNHNV, CDR2 YYDKDF (reference sequence). CDR3 protein: CATSREATGGFLFGYEQYF. The CDR3 DNA sequence: TGTGCCACCAGCAGAGAGGCGACAGGGGGCTTCCTTTTTGGCTACGAGCAGTACTTC.

The chain employs TRBV14 and TRBJ2-3; 8 positions match TRBD1. This CDR3 has 14 residues. Trimming at V came to 4 bases and at J to 4 bases, leaving 4 bases not matched to a gene. The germline V gene has CDR1 SGHDN and CDR2 FVKESK. CDR3 sequence reads: CASSRRQGPDTQYF. The CDR3 DNA sequence: TGTGCCAGCAGCCGTCGACAGGGGCCAGATACGCAGTATTTT.

For this clone: At one boundary the junction diverges from the germline segment, which might be a read error. V usage is TRBV7-2 and J usage is TRBJ2-7; maybe TRBD2 (5 bases). The CDR3 runs to 13 residues. Germline loops: CDR1 SGHTA, CDR2 FQGNSA. The CDR3 spells CASSVARAREQYF. The CDR3 nucleotides are TGTGCCAGCAGCGTAGCGAGGGCTCGGGAGCAGTACTTC.

The chain couples TRBV7-2 to TRBJ2-7; 9 bases map to TRBD2. The CDR3 is 18 residues long. CDR1 is SGHTA and CDR2 is FQGNSA in the germline V gene. The J segment lost 2 bases and the V segment lost 5 bases, leaving 16 bases of the junction unmatched. The CDR3 is CASSINPSSGTLAYEQYF. The CDR3 nucleotides read TGTGCCAGCAGCATCAACCCATCTAGCGGGACCTTGGCCTACGAGCAGTACTTC.

The chain is built from TRBV19 and TRBJ2-2, with D possibly being TRBD1 (5 bases). Trimming took off 6 bases at V and 1 base at J, with 12 bases between the two ends. This CDR3 contains 15 residues. Germline loops: CDR1 LNHDA, CDR2 SQIVND (reference sequence). CDR3 bases: TGTGCCAGTAGAATATGGCAGGGGAACACCGGGGAGCTGTTTTTT. The encoded protein is CASRIWQGNTGELFF.

The chain combines TRBV27 with TRBJ2-7; 7 bases agree with TRBD2. After removal of 6 bases from V and 5 bases from J, the junction contained 4 bases not matched to a gene. The CDR3 contains 12 residues. CDR1 MNHEY and CDR2 SMNVEV come from the germline V gene (reference sequence). The CDR3 here is CASSPGRDEQYF. DNA for the CDR3: TGTGCCAGCAGCCCAGGGAGGGACGAGCAGTACTTC.

The chain recombines TRBV28 with TRBJ2-2; 8 bases are shared with TRBD2. With 9 bases clipped from V and 4 bases from J, the junction kept 16 bases outside the gene matches. This CDR3 is 17 amino acids long. CDR1 MDHEN and CDR2 SYDVKM come from the germline V gene. The CDR3 nucleotides are TGTGCCAGTGCTCCCCCTATAGCGGGAAGTATCACCGGGGAGCTGTTTTTT. It specifies CASAPPIAGSITGELFF.

The rearrangement joins TRBV10-3 to TRBJ2-3, with TRBD1 as a possible D gene (6 bases). Trimming cost V 10 bases and J 1 base, with 12 bases left between them. CDR3 size: 13 residues. Germline V gives CDR1 ENHRY, CDR2 SYGVKD. This CDR3 is CATGHPGTDTQYF. CDR3 sequence (DNA): TGTGCCACGGGACACCCCGGCACAGATACGCAGTATTTT.

This chain uses TRBV29-1 with TRBJ2-6; D gene unclear. The CDR3 totals 13 residues. Germline V CDR1 and CDR2: SQVTM, ANQGSEA. This CDR3 is CCSLGPGANVLTF. In DNA form, the CDR3 reads TGCTGTAGCTTAGGTCCTGGGGCCAACGTCCTGACTTTC.